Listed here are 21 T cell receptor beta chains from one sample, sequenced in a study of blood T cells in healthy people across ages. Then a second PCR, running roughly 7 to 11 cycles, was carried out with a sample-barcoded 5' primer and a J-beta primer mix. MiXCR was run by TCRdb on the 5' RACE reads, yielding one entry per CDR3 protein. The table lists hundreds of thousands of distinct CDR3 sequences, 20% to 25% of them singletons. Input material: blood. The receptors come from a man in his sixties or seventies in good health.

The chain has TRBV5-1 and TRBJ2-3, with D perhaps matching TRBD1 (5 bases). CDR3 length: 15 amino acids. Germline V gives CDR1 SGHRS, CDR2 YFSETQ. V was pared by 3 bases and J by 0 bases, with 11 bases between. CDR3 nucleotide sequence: TGCGCCAGCAGCTCCTTGACAGCTAGCACAGATACGCAGTATTTT. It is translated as CASSSLTASTDTQYF.

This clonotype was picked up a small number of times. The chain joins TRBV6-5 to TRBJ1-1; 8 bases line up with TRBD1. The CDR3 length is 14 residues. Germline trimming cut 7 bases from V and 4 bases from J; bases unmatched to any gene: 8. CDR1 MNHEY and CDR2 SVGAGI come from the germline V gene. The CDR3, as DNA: TGTGCCAGCAATCGACAGGGGTTTGGCACTGAAGCTTTCTTT. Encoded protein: CASNRQGFGTEAFF.

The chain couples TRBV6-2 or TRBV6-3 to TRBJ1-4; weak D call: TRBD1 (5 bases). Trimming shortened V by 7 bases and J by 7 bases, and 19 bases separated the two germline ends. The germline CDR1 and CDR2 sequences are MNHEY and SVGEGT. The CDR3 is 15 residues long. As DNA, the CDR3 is TGTGCCAGCAAGGACGCGAACGGGGGATTTGAAAAACTGTTTTTT. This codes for CASKDANGGFEKLFF.

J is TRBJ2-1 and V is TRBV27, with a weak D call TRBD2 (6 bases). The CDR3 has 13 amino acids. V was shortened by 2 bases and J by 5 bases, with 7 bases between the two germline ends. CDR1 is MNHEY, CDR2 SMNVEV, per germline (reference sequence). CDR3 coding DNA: TGTGCCAGCAGTTTACGGGGGAACAATGAGCAGTTCTTC. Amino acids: CASSLRGNNEQFF.

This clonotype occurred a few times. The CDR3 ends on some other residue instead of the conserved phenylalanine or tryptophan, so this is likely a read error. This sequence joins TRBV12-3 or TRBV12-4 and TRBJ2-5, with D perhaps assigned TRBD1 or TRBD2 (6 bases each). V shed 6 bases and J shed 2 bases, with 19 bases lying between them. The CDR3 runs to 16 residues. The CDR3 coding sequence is TGTGCCAGCAGAAGAACGGGGGCTAGGCTTCAAGAGACCCAGTACCTC. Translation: CASRRTGARLQETQYL.

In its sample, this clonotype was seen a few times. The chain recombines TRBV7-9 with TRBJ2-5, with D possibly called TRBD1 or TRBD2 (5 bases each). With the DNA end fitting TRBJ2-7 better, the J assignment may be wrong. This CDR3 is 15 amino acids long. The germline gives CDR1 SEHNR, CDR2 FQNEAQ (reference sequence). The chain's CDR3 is CASSSLQGAGYEQYF. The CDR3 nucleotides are TGTGCCAGCAGCTCGCTCCAGGGAGCAGGCTACGAGCAGTACTTC.

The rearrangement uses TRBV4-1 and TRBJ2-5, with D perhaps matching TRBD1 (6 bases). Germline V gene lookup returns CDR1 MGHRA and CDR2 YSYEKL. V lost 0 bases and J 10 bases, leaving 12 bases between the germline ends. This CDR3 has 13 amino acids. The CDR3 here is CASSQEGPGHQYF. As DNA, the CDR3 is TGCGCCAGCAGCCAAGAAGGACCGGGACACCAGTACTTC.

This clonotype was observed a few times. The CDR3 DNA reads as TGTGCCAGCAGTGCTGGGAGCTCTGGGGCCAACGTCCTGACTTTC. Amino acid sequence: CASSAGSSGANVLTF. The V call is TRBV6-1, the J call TRBJ2-6; D possibly corresponds to TRBD2 (5 bases). V lost 4 bases and J 0 bases, leaving 7 bases between the germline ends. This CDR3 has 15 residues. CDR1 is MNHNS, CDR2 SASEGT, per germline.

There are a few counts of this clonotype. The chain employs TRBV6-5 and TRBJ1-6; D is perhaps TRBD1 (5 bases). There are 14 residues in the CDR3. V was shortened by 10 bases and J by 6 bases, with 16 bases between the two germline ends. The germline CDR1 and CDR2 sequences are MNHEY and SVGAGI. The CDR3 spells CATTPLGVNSPLHF. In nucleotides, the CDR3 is TGTGCCACAACCCCCTTAGGGGTTAATTCACCCCTCCACTTT.

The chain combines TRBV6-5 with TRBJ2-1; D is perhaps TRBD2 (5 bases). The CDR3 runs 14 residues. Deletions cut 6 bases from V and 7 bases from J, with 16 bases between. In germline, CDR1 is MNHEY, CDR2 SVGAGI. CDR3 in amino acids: CASRPDRGLNEQFF. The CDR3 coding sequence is TGTGCCAGCAGACCTGATCGGGGTCTTAATGAGCAGTTCTTC.

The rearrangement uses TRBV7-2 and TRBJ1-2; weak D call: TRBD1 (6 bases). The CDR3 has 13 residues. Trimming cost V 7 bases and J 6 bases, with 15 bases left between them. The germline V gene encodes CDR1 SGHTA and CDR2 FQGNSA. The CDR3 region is CASTKTGTDGYTF. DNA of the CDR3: TGTGCCAGCACCAAGACAGGAACTGATGGCTACACCTTC.

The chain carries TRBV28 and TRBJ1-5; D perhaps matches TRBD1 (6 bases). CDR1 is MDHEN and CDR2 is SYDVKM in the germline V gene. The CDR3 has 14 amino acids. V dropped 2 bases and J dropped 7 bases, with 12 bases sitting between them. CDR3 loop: CASSLSRGEQPQHF. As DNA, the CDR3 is TGTGCCAGCAGTTTAAGCAGGGGTGAGCAGCCCCAGCATTTT.

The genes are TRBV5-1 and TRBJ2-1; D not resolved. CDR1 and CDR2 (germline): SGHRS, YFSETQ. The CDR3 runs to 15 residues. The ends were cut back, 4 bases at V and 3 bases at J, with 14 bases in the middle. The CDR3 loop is CASSRSRGVYNEQFF. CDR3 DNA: TGCGCCAGCAGCCGCTCTAGAGGCGTCTACAATGAGCAGTTCTTC.

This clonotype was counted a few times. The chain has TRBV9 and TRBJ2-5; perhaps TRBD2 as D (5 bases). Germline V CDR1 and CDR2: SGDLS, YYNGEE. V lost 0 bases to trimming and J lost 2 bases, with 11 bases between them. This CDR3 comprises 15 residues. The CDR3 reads CASSVEARLQETQYF. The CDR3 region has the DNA TGTGCCAGCAGCGTAGAGGCCAGACTACAAGAGACCCAGTACTTC.

In nucleotides, the CDR3 is TGTGCCACCAGCATACTAGCGGGGGGGCCCAGTGAGCAGTTCTTC. Its translation: CATSILAGGPSEQFF. The chain uses TRBV24-1 and TRBJ2-5; 13 nucleotides match TRBD2. The J call is doubtful: the DNA matches TRBJ2-1 better. The CDR3 runs to 15 residues. Per germline, CDR1 KGHDR and CDR2 SFDVKD.

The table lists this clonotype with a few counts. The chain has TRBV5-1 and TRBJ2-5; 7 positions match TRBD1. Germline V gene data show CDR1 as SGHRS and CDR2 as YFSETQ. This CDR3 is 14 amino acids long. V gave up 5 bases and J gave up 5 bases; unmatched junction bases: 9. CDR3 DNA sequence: TGCGCCAGCAGTAAGGGACAGAGGGAGGAGACCCAGTACTTC. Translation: CASSKGQREETQYF.

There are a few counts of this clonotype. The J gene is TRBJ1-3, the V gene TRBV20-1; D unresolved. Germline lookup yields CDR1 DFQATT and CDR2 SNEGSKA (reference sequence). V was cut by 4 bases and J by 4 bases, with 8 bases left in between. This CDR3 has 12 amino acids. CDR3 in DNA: TGCAGTGCTATCGGGTTGGGAAACACCATATATTTT. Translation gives CSAIGLGNTIYF.

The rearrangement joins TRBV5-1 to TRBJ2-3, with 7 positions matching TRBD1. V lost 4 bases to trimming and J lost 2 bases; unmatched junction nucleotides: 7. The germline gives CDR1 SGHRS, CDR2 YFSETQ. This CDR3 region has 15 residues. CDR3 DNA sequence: TGCGCCAGCAGCGGGGGACAGCTTATCACAGATACGCAGTATTTT. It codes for CASSGGQLITDTQYF.

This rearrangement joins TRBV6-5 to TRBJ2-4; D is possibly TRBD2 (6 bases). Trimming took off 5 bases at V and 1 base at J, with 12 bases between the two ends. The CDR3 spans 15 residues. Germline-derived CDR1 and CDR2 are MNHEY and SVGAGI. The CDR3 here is CASSTREVAKNIQYF. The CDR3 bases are TGTGCCAGCAGTACCAGGGAGGTTGCCAAAAACATTCAGTACTTC.

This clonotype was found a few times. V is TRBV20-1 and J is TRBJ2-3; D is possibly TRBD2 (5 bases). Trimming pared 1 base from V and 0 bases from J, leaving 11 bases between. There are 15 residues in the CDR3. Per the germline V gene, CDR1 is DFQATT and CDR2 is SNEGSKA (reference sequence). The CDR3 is CSARGVSGSTDTQYF. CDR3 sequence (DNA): TGCAGTGCTAGAGGGGTATCGGGGAGCACAGATACGCAGTATTTT.

Here the CDR3 reads CASPPGGGDGRYEKLFF. The CDR3, as DNA: TGTGCCAGTCCCCCAGGGGGGGGCGATGGACGGTATGAAAAACTGTTTTTT. The V gene is TRBV27, the J gene TRBJ1-4; 7 bases are shared with TRBD1. Unmatched junction bases numbered 19, after V lost 9 bases and J lost 6 bases. The CDR3 is made up of 17 amino acids. Per germline, CDR1 MNHEY and CDR2 SMNVEV (reference sequence).